The 29 T cell receptor beta chains below come from one sample, sequenced in a study of early T cells in non-severe SARS-CoV-2 infection. MiXCR, run by TCRdb on the 5' RACE reads, gives a single entry per CDR3 protein. The sample has tens of thousands of distinct CDR3 sequences, 11% seen once; the top ten hold more than 10%. This material consisted of whole blood, taken at baseline. The receptors here all came from an adult who was a healthcare worker with PCR-confirmed SARS-CoV-2 infection or an uninfected control (not recorded which).

V is TRBV12-3 or TRBV12-4 and J is TRBJ1-5; D is unclear. The CDR3 runs 15 residues. V lost 2 bases, J lost 5 bases, and 13 bases lay in between. The CDR3 loop is CASSLMPGTYQPQHF. CDR3 in DNA: TGTGCCAGCAGTTTAATGCCCGGTACCTATCAGCCCCAGCATTTT.

The V and J genes are TRBV4-1 and TRBJ1-4; D remains ambiguous. The ends were cut back, 2 bases at V and 3 bases at J, with 10 bases in the middle. Germline V CDR1 and CDR2: MGHRA, YSYEKL. The CDR3 totals 15 residues. CDR3 in amino acids: CASSQWSQPNEKLFF. Here the CDR3 DNA reads TGCGCCAGCAGCCAATGGTCCCAGCCTAATGAAAAACTGTTTTTT.

This clonotype occurred many times. The chain recombines TRBV15 with TRBJ2-7; 7 bases align to TRBD1. CDR1 LNHNV and CDR2 YYDKDF come from the germline V gene (reference sequence). Trimming removed 0 bases from V and 1 base from J; junction bases left unmatched: 6. The CDR3 covers 16 residues. The CDR3 loop is CATSRDRDRGSYEQYF. DNA for the CDR3: TGTGCCACCAGCAGAGACCGGGACAGAGGTTCCTACGAGCAGTACTTC.

This clonotype came up many times. The V call is TRBV10-2, the J call TRBJ2-5; 13 bases align to TRBD2. Germline V gene sequence: CDR1 WSHSY, CDR2 SAAADI. V shed 6 bases, J shed 2 bases, and the junction held 0 bases outside the gene matches. The CDR3 is 14 residues long. The CDR3 is CASRLAGGQETQYF. The CDR3 bases are TGCGCCAGCAGACTAGCGGGGGGGCAAGAGACCCAGTACTTC.

This clonotype has more than one count but fewer than ten. The chain employs TRBV7-6 and TRBJ2-5, with D possibly TRBD2 on 6 matching bases. The length of the CDR3 is 14 residues. The germline V and J ends were trimmed by 5 bases and 5 bases, with 15 bases remaining between them. Germline CDR1 is SGHVS and CDR2 is FNYEAQ. This CDR3 is CASSTTSQGETQYF. Here the CDR3 DNA reads TGTGCCAGCAGCACTACTAGCCAGGGTGAGACCCAGTACTTC. The whole variable domain, remainder taken from reference TRBV7-6 and TRBJ2-5, is GAGVSQSPRYKVTKRGQDVALRCDPISGHVSLYWYRQALGQGPEFLTYFNYEAQQDKSGLPNDRFSAERPEGSISTLTIQRTEQRDSAMYRCASSTTSQGETQYFGPGTRLLVL.

This chain links TRBV7-2 with TRBJ2-7, with TRBD2 matching 11 bases. Germline V CDR1 and CDR2: SGHTA, FQGNSA. The CDR3 loop spans 14 amino acids. Germline trimming cut 6 bases from V and 3 bases from J; bases unmatched to any gene: 4. The CDR3 nucleotides read TGTGCCAGCAGTATAGCGGGGGGGAACTACGAGCAGTACTTC. This codes for CASSIAGGNYEQYF.

This clonotype was picked up many times. The chain recombines TRBV11-2 with TRBJ2-1; 7 bases are shared with TRBD2. Trimming removed 4 bases from V and 2 bases from J; junction bases left unmatched: 11. The CDR3 runs to 17 residues. Germline CDR1 is SGHAT and CDR2 is FQNNGV. CDR3 amino acids: CASSSSERLATYNEQFF. The DNA for the CDR3 is TGTGCCAGCAGCTCCTCCGAGCGACTAGCTACCTACAATGAGCAGTTCTTC.

This clonotype occurred a few times. The rearrangement uses TRBV2 and TRBJ1-1; weak D call: TRBD1 (6 bases). V lost 8 bases to trimming and J lost 12 bases, with 22 bases between them. The CDR3 runs 13 residues. Germline CDR1 reads SNHLY; CDR2 reads FYNNEI. In DNA form, the CDR3 reads TGTGCCAGCGGCATGGGGACACCCGGGGCGACTTTCTTT. Residues: CASGMGTPGATFF.

This chain uses TRBV5-1 with TRBJ1-1; D unresolved. V shed 2 bases and J shed 6 bases, with 8 bases lying between them. The CDR3 runs 12 residues. Looked up from germline, CDR1 is SGHRS and CDR2 is YFSETQ. The CDR3 DNA reads as TGCGCCAGCAGCTTCCCTGGGGCTGAAGCTTTCTTT. This codes for CASSFPGAEAFF.

This clonotype was found a few times. The chain combines TRBV12-3 or TRBV12-4 with TRBJ2-7; the D is unclear. The CDR3 has 14 amino acids. V lost 2 bases and J lost 3, with 11 bases in between. The CDR3 sequence is CASSLRPSYYEQYF. The CDR3 bases are TGTGCCAGCAGTTTACGGCCCTCCTACTACGAGCAGTACTTC.

In its sample, this clonotype was seen many times. The chain uses TRBV18 and TRBJ1-5; no firm D call. CDR3 length equals 12 residues. V dropped 3 bases and J dropped 5 bases, with 5 bases sitting between them. Germline assignment: CDR1 KGHSH and CDR2 LQKENI. The CDR3 coding sequence is TGTGCCAGCTCACCTCCTGATCAGCCCCAGCATTTT. Translation: CASSPPDQPQHF.

This chain uses TRBV6-2 or TRBV6-3 with TRBJ1-2, with no clear D. V gave up 7 bases and J gave up 2 bases, with 11 bases separating them. Germline values: CDR1 MNHEY, CDR2 SVGEGT. This CDR3 contains 13 residues. The DNA of the CDR3 is TGTGCCAGCATCGCAAATCAGAACTATGGCTACACCTTC. It codes for CASIANQNYGYTF.

This clonotype was picked up many times. The chain is built from TRBV10-3 and TRBJ1-5; 8 nucleotides agree with TRBD1. The CDR3 has 14 amino acids. CDR1 and CDR2 from the germline V gene are ENHRY and SYGVKD. V was clipped by 10 bases and J by 1 base; unmatched bases: 6. CDR3: CATKDRASNQPQHF. In nucleotides, the CDR3 is TGTGCCACCAAGGACAGGGCGAGCAATCAGCCCCAGCATTTT.

The sample holds many counts of this clonotype. The rearrangement uses TRBV7-2 and TRBJ2-1, with a weak D call TRBD1 (5 bases). Germline V gives CDR1 SGHTA, CDR2 FQGNSA. Trimming removed 5 bases at V and 6 bases at J, with 14 bases between. The CDR3 length is 14 residues. The DNA for the CDR3 is TGTGCCAGCAGCCAGACAGCCACCCCCAATGAGCAGTTCTTC. This encodes CASSQTATPNEQFF.

The chain carries TRBV20-1 and TRBJ1-5; the D gene is possibly TRBD1 (6 bases). Germline CDR1 DFQATT, CDR2 SNEGSKA (reference sequence). Trimming took off 5 bases at V and 2 bases at J, with 19 bases between the two ends. This CDR3 is built from 16 residues. This CDR3 reads CSAGRTELSGNQPQHF. CDR3 nucleotides: TGCAGTGCTGGCCGGACAGAGCTGAGTGGCAATCAGCCCCAGCATTTT.

This clonotype was found many times. The gene calls are TRBV7-2 and TRBJ2-3, with a possible D match to TRBD2 (6 bases). The germline gives CDR1 SGHTA, CDR2 FQGNSA. V was trimmed by 6 bases and J by 1 base, leaving 8 bases between them. The CDR3 is 13 residues long. The CDR3 is CASRPGGTDTQYF. Here the CDR3 DNA reads TGTGCCAGCAGACCGGGGGGCACAGATACGCAGTATTTT.

The chain couples TRBV7-9 to TRBJ1-6, with D possibly matching TRBD1 (6 bases). V gave up 3 bases and J gave up 10 bases, with 22 bases separating them. The length of the CDR3 is 17 residues. The V gene's germline CDR1 is SEHNR and CDR2 FQNEAQ (reference sequence). DNA for the CDR3: TGTGCCAGCAGCTTTCCCGGCAGGGGTTTATATAGATCACCCCTCCACTTT. Amino acid sequence: CASSFPGRGLYRSPLHF.

The chain couples TRBV11-2 to TRBJ2-1, with D possibly being TRBD2 (5 bases). The V and J ends lost 5 bases and 8 bases respectively, with 16 bases between them. The length of the CDR3 is 14 residues. Germline V CDR1 and CDR2: SGHAT, FQNNGV. The CDR3 coding sequence is TGTGCCAGCAGCCCCTTTATCCGGGGTCATGAGCAGTTCTTC. Translated, it gives CASSPFIRGHEQFF.

Points on this clonotype: A much larger clone differs by one base, so this may be a read error. The V and J genes are TRBV19 and TRBJ2-3; 7 nucleotides match TRBD1. The CDR3 has 14 amino acids. The ends lost 4 bases at V and 5 bases at J; junction bases unmatched: 6. From germline, CDR1 is LNHDA and CDR2 SQIVND (reference sequence). The CDR3, as DNA: TGTGCCAGTAGTAAGACAGGGTCTGGAGATACGCAGTATTTT. Amino acid sequence: CASSKTGSGDTQYF.

This clonotype has ten or more counts. The chain employs TRBV3-1 and TRBJ2-7, with D maybe TRBD1 (6 bases). CDR3 size: 14 residues. V gave up 4 bases and J gave up 1 base, with 11 bases separating them. Germline CDR1 LGHDT, CDR2 YNNKEL (reference sequence). CDR3 region: CASSRRGQSYEQYF. CDR3 bases: TGTGCCAGCAGCCGCCGCGGACAGTCCTACGAGCAGTACTTC.

The chain employs TRBV2 and TRBJ1-1, with D perhaps TRBD1 (6 bases). V lost 4 bases and J 2 bases, leaving 11 bases between the germline ends. This CDR3 contains 14 residues. Germline CDR1 is SNHLY and CDR2 is FYNNEI. DNA of the CDR3: TGTGCCAGCAGTGCGGACAGATATAACACTGAAGCTTTCTTT. It translates to CASSADRYNTEAFF.

In this sample, this clonotype turned up a few times. The chain uses TRBV6-2 or TRBV6-3 and TRBJ1-1, with D perhaps TRBD1 (5 bases). Germline assignment: CDR1 MNHEY and CDR2 SVGEGT. V dropped 2 bases and J dropped 2 bases, with 18 bases sitting between them. The CDR3 is 17 residues long. The DNA for the CDR3 is TGTGCCAGCAGTTACCGCGCCGGCAGGGTGGGAAACACTGAAGCTTTCTTT. It translates to CASSYRAGRVGNTEAFF.

This clonotype turned up a few times. The V call is TRBV27, the J call TRBJ1-1; D gene ambiguous. CDR3 size: 13 residues. Germline V gene lookup returns CDR1 MNHEY and CDR2 SMNVEV (reference sequence). Trimming shortened V by 4 bases and J by 0 bases, and 6 bases separated the two germline ends. CDR3 sequence reads: CASSSMMNTEAFF. CDR3 bases: TGTGCCAGCAGTTCGATGATGAACACTGAAGCTTTCTTT.

As to this clonotype: A read error may explain this, as a much larger clone is one base away. This rearrangement joins TRBV7-9 to TRBJ2-3; no reliable D call. Germline CDR1 SEHNR, CDR2 FQNEAQ (reference sequence). The CDR3 length is 16 residues. The CDR3 loop is CASSSPVLGNTVTQYF. The CDR3 DNA reads TGTGCCAGCAGCTCCCCGGTACTTGGTAACACAGTTACGCAGTATTTT.

This clonotype appeared a few times. The chain combines TRBV29-1 with TRBJ1-1, with D unclear. The CDR3 contains 14 residues. The germline gives CDR1 SQVTM, CDR2 ANQGSEA. V was trimmed by 3 bases and J by 1 base, leaving 12 bases between them. As DNA, the CDR3 is TGCAGCGTTGAGTGGCAGAGACAGAACACTGAAGCTTTCTTT. It yields the protein CSVEWQRQNTEAFF.

The rearrangement uses TRBV12-3 or TRBV12-4 and TRBJ2-2; D remains ambiguous. V lost 7 bases to trimming and J lost 1 base, with 4 bases between them. The CDR3 has 12 amino acids. The DNA of the CDR3 is TGTGCCAGCACGTGGAACACCGGGGAGCTGTTTTTT. Translation: CASTWNTGELFF.

The gene calls are TRBV3-1 and TRBJ2-7; 9 bases agree with TRBD1. Germline CDR1 LGHDT, CDR2 YNNKEL (reference sequence). With 1 base clipped from V and 4 bases from J, the junction kept 11 bases outside the gene matches. CDR3 length equals 17 residues. CDR3 nucleotide sequence: TGTGCCAGCAGCCAAGGGGACAGGGTTTTCACGGGATACGAGCAGTACTTC. This sequence encodes CASSQGDRVFTGYEQYF.

This chain joins TRBV12-3 or TRBV12-4 and TRBJ2-7; maybe TRBD2 (6 bases). The germline V and J ends were trimmed by 2 bases and 6 bases, with 11 bases remaining between them. This CDR3 is built from 13 residues. The CDR3 is CASSLRGGIEQYF. CDR3 DNA sequence: TGTGCCAGCAGTTTAAGGGGAGGCATCGAGCAGTACTTC.

Only a few counts were recorded for this clonotype. This CDR3 reads CASSQDQNGGTTGELFF. CDR3 coding DNA: TGTGCCAGCAGCCAAGATCAGAACGGGGGCACCACCGGGGAGCTGTTTTTT. This chain uses TRBV3-1 with TRBJ2-2; the D gene could be TRBD1 or TRBD2 (6 bases each). Trimming took off 0 bases at V and 4 bases at J, with 15 bases between the two ends. The CDR3 totals 17 residues. In germline, CDR1 is LGHDT, CDR2 YNNKEL (reference sequence). The full variable domain, rest sourced from reference TRBV3-1 and TRBJ2-2, is DTAVSQTPKYLVTQMGNDKSIKCEQNLGHDTMYWYKQDSKKFLKIMFSYNNKELIINETVPNRFSPKSPDKAHLNLHINSLELGDSAVYFCASSQDQNGGTTGELFFGEGSRLTVL.